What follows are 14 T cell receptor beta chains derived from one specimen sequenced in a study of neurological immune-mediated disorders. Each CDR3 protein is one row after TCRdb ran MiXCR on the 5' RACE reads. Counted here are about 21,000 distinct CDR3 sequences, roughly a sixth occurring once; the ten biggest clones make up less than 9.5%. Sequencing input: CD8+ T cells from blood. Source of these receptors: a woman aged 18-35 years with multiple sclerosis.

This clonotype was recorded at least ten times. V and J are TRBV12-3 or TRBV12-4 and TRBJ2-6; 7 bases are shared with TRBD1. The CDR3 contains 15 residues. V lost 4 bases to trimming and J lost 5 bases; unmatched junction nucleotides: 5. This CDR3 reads CASSSAGGRANVLTF. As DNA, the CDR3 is TGTGCCAGCAGTTCCGCAGGGGGAAGGGCCAACGTCCTGACTTTC.

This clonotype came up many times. Here the CDR3 reads CATSRRLAGGSYEQYF. CDR3 coding DNA: TGTGCCACCAGCAGAAGACTAGCGGGAGGCTCCTACGAGCAGTACTTC. This chain links TRBV15 with TRBJ2-7; 13 nucleotides match TRBD2. The junction had 1 base not matched to a gene; V was cut back by 2 bases and J by 0 bases. The CDR3 is made up of 16 amino acids. CDR1 is LNHNV, CDR2 YYDKDF, per germline (reference sequence).

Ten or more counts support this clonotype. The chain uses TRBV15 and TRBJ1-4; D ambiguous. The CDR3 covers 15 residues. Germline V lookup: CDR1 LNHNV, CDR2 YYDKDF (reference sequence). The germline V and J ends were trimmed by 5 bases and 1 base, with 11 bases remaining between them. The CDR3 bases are TGTGCCACCAGCCCCAGCTACGGAACTAATGAAAAACTGTTTTTT. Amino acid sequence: CATSPSYGTNEKLFF.

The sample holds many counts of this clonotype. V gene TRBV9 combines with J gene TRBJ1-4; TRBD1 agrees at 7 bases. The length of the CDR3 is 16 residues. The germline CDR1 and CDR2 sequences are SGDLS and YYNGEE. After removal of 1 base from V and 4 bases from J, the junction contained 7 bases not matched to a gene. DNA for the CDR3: TGTGCCAGCAGCGTATCCAGACAGGGAATTAATGAAAAACTGTTTTTT. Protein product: CASSVSRQGINEKLFF.

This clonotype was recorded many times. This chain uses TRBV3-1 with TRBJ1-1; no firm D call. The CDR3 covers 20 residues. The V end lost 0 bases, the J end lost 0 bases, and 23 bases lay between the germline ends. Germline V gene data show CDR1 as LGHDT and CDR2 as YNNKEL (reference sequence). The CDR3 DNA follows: TGTGCCAGCAGCCAAGAAAGAGAATCAGGATTGAGGGCCCTGAACACTGAAGCTTTCTTT. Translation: CASSQERESGLRALNTEAFF.

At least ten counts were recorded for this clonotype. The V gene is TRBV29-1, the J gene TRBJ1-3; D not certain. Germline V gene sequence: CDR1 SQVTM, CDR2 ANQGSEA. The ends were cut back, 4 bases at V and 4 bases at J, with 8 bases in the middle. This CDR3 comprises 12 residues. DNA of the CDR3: TGCAGCGTTGTCAGCGGAGGAAACACCATATATTTT. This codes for CSVVSGGNTIYF.

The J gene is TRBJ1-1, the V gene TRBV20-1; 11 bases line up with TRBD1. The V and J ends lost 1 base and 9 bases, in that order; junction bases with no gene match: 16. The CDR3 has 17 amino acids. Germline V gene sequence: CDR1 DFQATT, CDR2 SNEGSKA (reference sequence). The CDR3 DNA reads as TGCAGTGCTAGAGCCCCCCCCCCCGGGACAGGGGGTTTCCAAGCTTTCTTT. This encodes CSARAPPPGTGGFQAFF.

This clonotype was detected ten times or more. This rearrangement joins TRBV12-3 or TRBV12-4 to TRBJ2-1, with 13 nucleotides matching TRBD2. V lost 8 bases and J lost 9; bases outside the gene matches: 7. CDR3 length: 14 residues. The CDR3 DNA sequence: TGTGCCAGCTCACTAGCGGGGGGGCTCGGTGAGCAGTTCTTC. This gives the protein CASSLAGGLGEQFF.

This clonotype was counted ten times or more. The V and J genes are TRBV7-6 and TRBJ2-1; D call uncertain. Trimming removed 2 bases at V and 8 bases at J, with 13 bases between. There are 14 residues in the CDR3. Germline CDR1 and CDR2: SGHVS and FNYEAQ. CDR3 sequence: CASSLSTGSDEQFF. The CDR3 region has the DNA TGTGCCAGCAGCTTATCCACGGGCTCGGATGAGCAGTTCTTC.

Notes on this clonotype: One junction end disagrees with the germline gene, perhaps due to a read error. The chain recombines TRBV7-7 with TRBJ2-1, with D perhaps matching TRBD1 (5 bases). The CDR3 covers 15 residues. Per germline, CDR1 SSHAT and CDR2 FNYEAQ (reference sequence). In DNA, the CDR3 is TGTGCTAGCAGCTTGGACATTTTGACAAACAATGAGCAGTTCTTC. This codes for CASSLDILTNNEQFF.

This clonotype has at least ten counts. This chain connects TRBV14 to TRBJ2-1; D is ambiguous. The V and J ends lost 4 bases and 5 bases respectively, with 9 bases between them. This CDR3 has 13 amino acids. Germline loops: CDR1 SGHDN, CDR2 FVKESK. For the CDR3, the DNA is TGTGCCAGCAGCCCGGGTAGCCACAATGAGCAGTTCTTC. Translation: CASSPGSHNEQFF.

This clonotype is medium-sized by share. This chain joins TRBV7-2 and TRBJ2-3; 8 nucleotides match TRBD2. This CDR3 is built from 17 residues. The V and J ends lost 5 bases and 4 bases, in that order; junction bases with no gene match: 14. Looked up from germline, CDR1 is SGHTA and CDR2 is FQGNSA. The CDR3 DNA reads TGTGCCAGCAGCCCCTGGGGGAGCGGGAGTTCCGCAGATACGCAGTATTTT. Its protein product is CASSPWGSGSSADTQYF.

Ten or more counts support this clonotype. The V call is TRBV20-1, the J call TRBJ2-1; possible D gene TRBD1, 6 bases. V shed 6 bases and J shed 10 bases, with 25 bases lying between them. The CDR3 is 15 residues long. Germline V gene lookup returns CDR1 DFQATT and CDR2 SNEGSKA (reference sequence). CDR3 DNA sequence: TGCAGTGCCCAAGACCGGGACGCTCTCAGGGGAGAGCAGTTCTTC. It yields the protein CSAQDRDALRGEQFF.

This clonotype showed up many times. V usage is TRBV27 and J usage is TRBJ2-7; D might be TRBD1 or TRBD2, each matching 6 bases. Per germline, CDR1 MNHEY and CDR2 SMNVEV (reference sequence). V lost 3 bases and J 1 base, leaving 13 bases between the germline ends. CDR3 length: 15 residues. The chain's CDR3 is CASSLLGGSSYEQYF. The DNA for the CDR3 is TGTGCCAGCAGTTTGCTCGGGGGCAGTTCCTACGAGCAGTACTTC.